The 32 T cell receptor beta chains below come from one sample, sequenced in a study of identical twins. TCRdb re-called the 5' RACE reads with MiXCR, one entry per CDR3 protein. Found here are around 1.7 million distinct CDR3 sequences, about 32% of them singletons; the top ten hold over 0.25%. What was sequenced was cord blood. Every receptor here comes from a newborn girl in good health.

This clonotype has only a few counts. This rearrangement joins TRBV4-1 to TRBJ2-1, with 8 bases that match TRBD2. This CDR3 contains 16 residues. V lost 5 bases and J lost 2; bases outside the gene matches: 8. Germline V gene data show CDR1 as MGHRA and CDR2 as YSYEKL. CDR3 loop: CASSNPAGDAYNEQFF. DNA of the CDR3: TGCGCCAGCAGCAATCCAGCGGGAGACGCCTACAATGAGCAGTTCTTC.

The V and J genes are TRBV4-1 and TRBJ2-1; tentatively, D is TRBD1 or TRBD2 (5 bases each). The DNA end favors TRBJ2-7, so the J call may be wrong. This CDR3 contains 17 residues. The germline V gene encodes CDR1 MGHRA and CDR2 YSYEKL. The CDR3 sequence: CASSQEGTRLSYNEQYF. DNA of the CDR3: TGCGCCAGCAGCCAAGAGGGGACCCGTTTATCCTACAATGAGCAGTACTTC.

There are many counts of this clonotype. J is TRBJ2-3 and V is TRBV14, with D perhaps matching TRBD2 (6 bases). The V and J ends lost 4 bases and 2 bases respectively, with 13 bases between them. The germline CDR1 and CDR2 sequences are SGHDN and FVKESK. The CDR3 is 15 residues long. The chain's CDR3 is CASSLTGLPTDTQYF. CDR3 DNA: TGTGCCAGCAGCCTAACGGGACTTCCCACAGATACGCAGTATTTT. Based on the CDR3 plus reference TRBV14 and TRBJ2-3, the full variable domain is EAGVTQFPSHSVIEKGQTVTLRCDPISGHDNLYWYRRVMGKEIKFLLHFVKESKQDESGMPNNRFLAERTGGTYSTLKVQPAELEDSGVYFCASSLTGLPTDTQYFGPGTRLTVL.

This clonotype was picked up many times. The genes are TRBV29-1 and TRBJ2-1; D uncertain. V was shortened by 7 bases and J by 2 bases, with 12 bases between the two germline ends. CDR1 and CDR2 from the germline V gene are SQVTM and ANQGSEA. The CDR3 runs 13 residues. The DNA for the CDR3 is TGCAGCGCCGCCGTCAAGGCCTACAATGAGCAGTTCTTC. It is translated as CSAAVKAYNEQFF.

The rearrangement links TRBV28 to TRBJ2-1, with a possible D match to TRBD2 (6 bases). The CDR3 spans 15 residues. Per germline, CDR1 MDHEN and CDR2 SYDVKM. V was cut by 3 bases and J by 5 bases, with 14 bases left in between. The DNA of the CDR3 is TGTGCCAGCAGTTTTTTCGCTAGCGCTAACAATGAGCAGTTCTTC. Its translation: CASSFFASANNEQFF.

This clonotype showed up just once. At one boundary the junction diverges from the germline segment, which might be a read error. The chain recombines TRBV28 with TRBJ2-7; TRBD2 is a possible D gene (6 bases). The CDR3 length is 12 residues. The germline V gene encodes CDR1 MDHEN and CDR2 SYDVKM. CDR3 loop: CASGGGTYERYF. CDR3 in DNA: TGTGCTAGCGGAGGCGGCACCTACGAGCGGTACTTC.

This rearrangement joins TRBV6-5 to TRBJ2-4; the D gene is possibly TRBD1 (6 bases). The CDR3 sequence is 12 residues long. Germline V gene sequence: CDR1 MNHEY, CDR2 SVGAGI. The CDR3 here is CVRGLAKNIQYF. In DNA, the CDR3 is TGTGTCAGGGGTTTAGCCAAAAACATTCAGTACTTC.

V is TRBV5-6 and J is TRBJ2-5, with TRBD2 matching 8 bases. With V trimmed by 1 base and J by 4 bases, 9 bases remained unmatched. CDR1 SGHDT and CDR2 YYEEEE come from the germline V gene. The CDR3 runs 16 residues. DNA for the CDR3: TGTGCCAGCAGCTTGCCCCGGCTAGCGGGTAGAGAGACCCAGTACTTC. Protein product: CASSLPRLAGRETQYF.

A remark on this clonotype: A read error may explain this, as a much larger clone is one base away. The chain combines TRBV11-2 with TRBJ2-5; a possible D gene is TRBD2 (6 bases). This CDR3 has 16 amino acids. Per germline, CDR1 SGHAT and CDR2 FQNNGV. V was clipped by 4 bases and J by 2 bases, with 17 bases between them. CDR3 amino acids: CASSSNNGGPQETQYF. The CDR3 region has the DNA TGTGCCAGCAGCTCGAATAACGGGGGACCACAAGAGACCCAGTACTTC.

The chain's CDR3 is CASSPPEGRTTEAFF. In DNA, the CDR3 is TGTGCCAGCTCACCACCGGAGGGGCGGACCACTGAAGCTTTCTTT. The rearrangement links TRBV18 to TRBJ1-1; possible D gene TRBD1, 5 bases. The V gene lost 0 bases and the J gene lost 4 bases, with 12 bases spanning the gap. Germline V gives CDR1 KGHSH, CDR2 LQKENI. CDR3 length: 15 amino acids.

The gene calls are TRBV4-2 and TRBJ2-7; 12 bases match TRBD2. Germline-derived CDR1 and CDR2 are LGHNA and YNFKEQ. J lost 7 bases, V lost 2 bases, and 6 bases had no gene match. This CDR3 comprises 15 residues. In DNA form, the CDR3 reads TGTGCCAGCAGCCAACGGGGACTAGCGGGCAATGAGCAGTACTTC. Amino acids: CASSQRGLAGNEQYF.

The chain couples TRBV25-1 to TRBJ1-2; 11 positions agree with TRBD1. In germline, CDR1 is MGHDK, CDR2 SYGVNS. V shed 1 base, J shed 7 bases, and the junction held 2 bases outside the gene matches. This CDR3 spans 14 amino acids. The CDR3 DNA reads as TGTGCCAGCAGTGAATGGGGGACAGGGGGTGGCTACACCTTC. The encoded protein is CASSEWGTGGGYTF.

The table lists this clonotype with a few counts. The chain couples TRBV2 to TRBJ2-1; D is perhaps TRBD2 (5 bases). The CDR3 has 15 residues. Germline assignment: CDR1 SNHLY and CDR2 FYNNEI. V shed 0 bases and J shed 6 bases, with 12 bases lying between them. The CDR3 nucleotides are TGTGCCAGCAGTGAAGCGCTCGGGGTAGGCAATGAGCAGTTCTTC. Its protein product is CASSEALGVGNEQFF.

The V call is TRBV2, the J call TRBJ2-4; a possible D gene is TRBD2 (5 bases). TRBJ2-7 matches the DNA end more closely, so the J call is doubtful. The CDR3 extends over 12 amino acids. Germline V gene sequence: CDR1 SNHLY, CDR2 FYNNEI. CDR3 residues: CARNWERGEQYF. For the CDR3, the DNA is TGTGCCAGGAACTGGGAACGGGGCGAGCAGTACTTC.

The chain joins TRBV27 to TRBJ1-6, with D perhaps matching TRBD1 (6 bases). This CDR3 is 15 amino acids long. The V end was cut by 3 bases, the J end by 3 bases, with 9 bases between. CDR1 MNHEY and CDR2 SMNVEV come from the germline V gene (reference sequence). The CDR3 DNA sequence: TGTGCCAGCAGTTTGGGGGGCTTCTATAATTCACCCCTCCACTTT. Its translation is CASSLGGFYNSPLHF.

J is TRBJ2-7 and V is TRBV18; D is perhaps TRBD2 (7 bases). V gave up 7 bases and J gave up 0 bases, with 16 bases separating them. The CDR3 contains 15 residues. Germline V gene lookup returns CDR1 KGHSH and CDR2 LQKENI. The CDR3 DNA sequence: TGTGCCAGCTGTAGGGGAGGGGGGCTCTCCTACGAGCAGTACTTC. It encodes CASCRGGGLSYEQYF. Together with reference TRBV18 and TRBJ2-7, the CDR3 gives the full variable domain: NAGVMQNPRHLVRRRGQEARLRCSPMKGHSHVYWYRQLPEEGLKFMVYLQKENIIDESGMPKERFSAEFPKEGPSILRIQQVVRGDSAAYFCASCRGGGLSYEQYFGPGTRLTVT.

The J gene is TRBJ2-1, the V gene TRBV21-1; the table's D call, TRBD2, was not checked against the DNA. TRBV21-1 is a pseudogene. The CDR3 extends over 17 amino acids. CDR3 DNA sequence: TGTGCCAGCAGCAAAGAGGGGGGACTAGTACGATACAATGAGCAGTTCTTC. It is translated as CASSKEGGLVRYNEQFF.

This clonotype has more than one count but fewer than ten. The rearrangement uses TRBV20-1 and TRBJ2-1; 8 bases align to TRBD2. Germline lookup yields CDR1 DFQATT and CDR2 SNEGSKA (reference sequence). Losses at the gene ends were 1 base for V and 4 bases for J; bases not matched to a gene: 6. The CDR3 spans 15 residues. CDR3 sequence: CSARVGSGKYNEQFF. The CDR3 DNA is TGCAGTGCTAGAGTCGGTAGCGGGAAGTACAATGAGCAGTTCTTC.

The chain joins TRBV7-9 to TRBJ2-1; D remains unclear. From germline, CDR1 is SEHNR and CDR2 FQNEAQ (reference sequence). V gave up 1 base and J gave up 15 bases, with 10 bases separating them. This CDR3 has 11 amino acids. DNA for the CDR3: TGTGCCAGCAGCTTAGGGGGATTGGGGTTCTTC. Translated, it gives CASSLGGLGFF.

This rearrangement joins TRBV12-3 or TRBV12-4 to TRBJ2-1, with TRBD2 matching 8 bases. The CDR3 length is 16 residues. With 5 bases clipped from V and 7 bases from J, the junction kept 13 bases outside the gene matches. CDR3 protein: CASSRLTGGPANEQFF. CDR3 nucleotides: TGTGCCAGCAGTCGTCTTACGGGAGGGCCCGCTAATGAGCAGTTCTTC.

Note on this clonotype: With a much larger clone just one base away, this may be a read error. The chain recombines TRBV13 with TRBJ2-1, with D unclear. The CDR3 runs 15 residues. Germline V CDR1 and CDR2: PRHDT, FYEKMQ (reference sequence). The CDR3 sequence: CANSLARPSYNEQFF. Here the CDR3 DNA reads TGTGCCAACAGCTTAGCCCGTCCCTCCTACAATGAGCAGTTCTTC.

This clonotype was counted only a few times. The rearrangement uses TRBV20-1 and TRBJ1-1; no firm D call. The CDR3 sequence is 13 residues long. Trimming cost V 1 base and J 4 bases, with 10 bases left between them. Germline assignment: CDR1 DFQATT and CDR2 SNEGSKA (reference sequence). The CDR3 here is CSARADAATEAFF. For the CDR3, the DNA is TGCAGTGCTAGAGCCGACGCAGCCACTGAAGCTTTCTTT.

This chain uses TRBV20-1 with TRBJ1-6, with D uncertain. This CDR3 has 15 residues. The V end was cut by 1 base, the J end by 0 bases, with 7 bases between. CDR1 and CDR2 from the germline V gene are DFQATT and SNEGSKA (reference sequence). CDR3 in amino acids: CSARVRASYNSPLHF. The CDR3 nucleotides are TGCAGTGCTAGAGTTAGGGCCTCCTATAATTCACCCCTCCACTTT.

The chain joins TRBV29-1 to TRBJ1-2, with D possibly TRBD1 on 5 matching bases. Deletions cut 4 bases from V and 3 bases from J, with 12 bases between. The CDR3 length is 13 residues. In germline, CDR1 is SQVTM, CDR2 ANQGSEA. DNA for the CDR3: TGCAGCGTTGTGGTAGGGGCGGACTATGGCTACACCTTC. Protein: CSVVVGADYGYTF.

The chain combines TRBV7-6 with TRBJ1-5; the D gene is possibly TRBD1 (6 bases). The CDR3 spans 13 residues. Trimming stripped 5 bases from V and 6 bases from J, with 11 bases between. The germline V gene encodes CDR1 SGHVS and CDR2 FNYEAQ. The CDR3 nucleotides are TGTGCCAGCAGCAGGGACAAAAGTCAGCCCCAGCATTTT. This sequence encodes CASSRDKSQPQHF.

The chain employs TRBV4-1 and TRBJ2-3; no firm D call. The V gene lost 0 bases and the J gene lost 0 bases, with 7 bases spanning the gap. Germline V CDR1 and CDR2: MGHRA, YSYEKL. This CDR3 is 15 amino acids long. The CDR3 nucleotides read TGCGCCAGCAGCCAAGATCAGTCCAGCACAGATACGCAGTATTTT. Translating it yields CASSQDQSSTDTQYF.

The rearrangement links TRBV10-3 to TRBJ1-1, with TRBD1 matching over 8 bases. J lost 5 bases, V lost 5 bases, and 13 bases had no gene match. This CDR3 has 16 residues. Germline assignment: CDR1 ENHRY and CDR2 SYGVKD. CDR3 nucleotides: TGTGCCATCAGTCGGGTTGGACAGGGCGAAGGGACTGAAGCTTTCTTT. Translating gives CAISRVGQGEGTEAFF.

This chain links TRBV6-5 with TRBJ2-7; 9 nucleotides align to TRBD1. V was pared by 2 bases and J by 2 bases, with 13 bases of the junction left unmatched. This CDR3 has 18 residues. The germline V gene has CDR1 MNHEY and CDR2 SVGAGI. CDR3 in amino acids: CASSYPRDSTGGPYEQYF. The CDR3 nucleotides are TGTGCCAGCAGTTACCCTCGGGACTCTACAGGGGGCCCCTACGAGCAGTACTTC.

This clonotype was detected ten times or more. This chain connects TRBV5-1 to TRBJ2-7; D is ambiguous. V gave up 4 bases and J gave up 3 bases, with 5 bases separating them. Looked up from germline, CDR1 is SGHRS and CDR2 is YFSETQ. This CDR3 has 11 amino acids. CDR3 nucleotides: TGCGCCAGCAGCATGAACTACGAGCAGTACTTC. Translated: CASSMNYEQYF.

This chain links TRBV20-1 with TRBJ2-5; 8 bases fit TRBD2. Looked up from germline, CDR1 is DFQATT and CDR2 is SNEGSKA (reference sequence). This CDR3 has 16 amino acids. Trimming took 5 bases from V and 1 from J; bases not matched to a gene: 12. CDR3 nucleotides: TGCAGTGCTCCCCGGGATGGGGCGGGGGGCCAAGAGACCCAGTACTTC. Its translation is CSAPRDGAGGQETQYF.

This clonotype came up many times. The chain combines TRBV29-1 with TRBJ1-2, with a weak D call TRBD1 (6 bases). V was pared by 5 bases and J by 6 bases, with 13 bases between. The CDR3 loop spans 12 amino acids. The germline V gene has CDR1 SQVTM and CDR2 ANQGSEA. CDR3 nucleotide sequence: TGCAGCGTTCAGAGGACAGCCGATGGCTACACCTTC. Translated: CSVQRTADGYTF.

This clonotype has only one observation. V gene TRBV5-8 combines with J gene TRBJ1-5; D is unclear. Trimming shortened V by 0 bases and J by 0 bases, and 16 bases separated the two germline ends. The germline CDR1 and CDR2 sequences are SGHTS and YDEGEE. This CDR3 contains 18 residues. The CDR3 reads CASSLGPVGSFSNQPQHF. The CDR3 DNA sequence: TGTGCCAGCAGCTTGGGCCCTGTGGGATCCTTTAGCAATCAGCCCCAGCATTTT.